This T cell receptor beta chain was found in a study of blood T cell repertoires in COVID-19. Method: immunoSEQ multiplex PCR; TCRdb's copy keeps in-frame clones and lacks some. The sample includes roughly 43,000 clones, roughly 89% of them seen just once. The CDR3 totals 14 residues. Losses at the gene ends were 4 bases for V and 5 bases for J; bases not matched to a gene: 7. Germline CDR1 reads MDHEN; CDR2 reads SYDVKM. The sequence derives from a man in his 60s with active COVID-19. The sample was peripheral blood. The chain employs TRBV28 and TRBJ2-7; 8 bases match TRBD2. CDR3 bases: TGTGCCAGCAGTTCGGGGGGGTCGGTCGACGAGCAGTACTTC. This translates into CASSSGGSVDEQYF.